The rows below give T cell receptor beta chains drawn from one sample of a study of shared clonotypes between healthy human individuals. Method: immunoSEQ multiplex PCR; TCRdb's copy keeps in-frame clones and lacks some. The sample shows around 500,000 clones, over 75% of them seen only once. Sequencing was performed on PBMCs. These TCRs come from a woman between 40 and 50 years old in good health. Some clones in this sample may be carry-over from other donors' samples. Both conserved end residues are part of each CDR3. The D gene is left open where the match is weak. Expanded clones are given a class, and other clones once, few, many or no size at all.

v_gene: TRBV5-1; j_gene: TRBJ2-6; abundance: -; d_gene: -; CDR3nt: TGCGCCAGCAGCATACCCCTCGGGGCCAACGTCCTGACTTTC; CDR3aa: CASSIPLGANVLTF
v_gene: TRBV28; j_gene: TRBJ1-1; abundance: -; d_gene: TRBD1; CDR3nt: TGTGCCAGCAGTATGACAGGGGGTAACACTGAAGCTTTCTTT; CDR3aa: CASSMTGGNTEAFF
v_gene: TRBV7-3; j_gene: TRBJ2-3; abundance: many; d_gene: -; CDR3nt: TGTGCCAGCAGCTGGGACGGAGGGGGAACAGATACGCAGTATTTT; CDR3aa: CASSWDGGGTDTQYF
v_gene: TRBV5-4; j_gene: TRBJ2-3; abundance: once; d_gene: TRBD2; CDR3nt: TGTGCCAGCAGCCCCGGACTAGCGGGAGGGGGTAGCACAGATACGCAGTATTTT; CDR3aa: CASSPGLAGGGSTDTQYF
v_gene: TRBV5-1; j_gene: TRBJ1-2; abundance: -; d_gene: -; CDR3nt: TGCGCCAGCAGCTCTGGGACCTCACATGATGGCTACACCTTC; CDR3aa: CASSSGTSHDGYTF
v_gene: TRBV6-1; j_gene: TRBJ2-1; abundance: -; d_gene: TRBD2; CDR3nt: TGTGCCAGCAGTGAATCTGGTCCAGCGGGAGACAATGAGCAGTTCTTC; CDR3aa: CASSESGPAGDNEQFF
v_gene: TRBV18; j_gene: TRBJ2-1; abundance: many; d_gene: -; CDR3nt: TGTGCCAGCTCACCAGCGCAGCCGGCCTACAATGAGCAGTTCTTC; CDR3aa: CASSPAQPAYNEQFF
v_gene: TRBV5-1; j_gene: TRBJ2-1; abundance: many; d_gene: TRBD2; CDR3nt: TGCGCCAGCTCGACTAGCGGGAAGGACAATGAGCAGTTCTTC; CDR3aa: CASSTSGKDNEQFF
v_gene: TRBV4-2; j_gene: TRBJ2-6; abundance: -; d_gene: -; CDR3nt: TGTGCCGGCAGCCAGGGGGGGTCTGGGGCCAACGTCCTGACTTTC; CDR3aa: CAGSQGGSGANVLTF
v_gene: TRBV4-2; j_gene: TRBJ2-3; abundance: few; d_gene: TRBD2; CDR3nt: TGTGCCAGCAGCCAAGCCCTAGCGGGAGCAGATACGCAGTATTTT; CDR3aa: CASSQALAGADTQYF
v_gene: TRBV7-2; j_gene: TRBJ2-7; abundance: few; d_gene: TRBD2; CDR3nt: TGTGCCAGCAGCTTCGGACTAGCGGGCCGGTACGAGCAGTACTTC; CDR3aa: CASSFGLAGRYEQYF
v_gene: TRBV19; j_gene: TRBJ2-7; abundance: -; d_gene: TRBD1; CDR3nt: TGTGCCAGTAGTATGGGACAGGTCTCCTACGAGCAGTACTTC; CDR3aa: CASSMGQVSYEQYF
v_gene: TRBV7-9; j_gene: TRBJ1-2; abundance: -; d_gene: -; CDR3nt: TGTGCCAGCAGCCCGACAGTTATGGCAAACTATGGCTACACCTTC; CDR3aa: CASSPTVMANYGYTF
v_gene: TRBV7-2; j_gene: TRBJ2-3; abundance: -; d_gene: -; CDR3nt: TGTGCCAGCAGCTTACTAGGTTCAGATACGCAGTATTTT; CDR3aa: CASSLLGSDTQYF
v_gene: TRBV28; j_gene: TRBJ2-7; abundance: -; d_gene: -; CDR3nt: TGTGCCAGCAGGACCCCGACCTACGAGCAGTACTTC; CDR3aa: CASRTPTYEQYF
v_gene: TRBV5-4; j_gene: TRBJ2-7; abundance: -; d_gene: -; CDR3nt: TGTGCCAGCAGCTTGGATAGCGGCGAGCAGTACTTC; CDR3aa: CASSLDSGEQYF
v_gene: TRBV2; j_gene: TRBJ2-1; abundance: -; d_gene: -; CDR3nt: TGTGCCAGCGGGAGGGGGGAAACCAACAATGAGCAGTTCTTC; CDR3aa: CASGRGETNNEQFF
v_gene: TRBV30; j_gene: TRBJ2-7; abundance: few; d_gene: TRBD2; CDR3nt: TGTGCCTGGAGTGAGGGACTAGCGGACTACGAGCAGTACTTC; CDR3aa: CAWSEGLADYEQYF
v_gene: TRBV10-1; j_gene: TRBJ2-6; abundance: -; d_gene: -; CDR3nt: TGCGCCAGCAGTGAGGGGTCTGGGGCCAACGTCCTGACTTTC; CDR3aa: CASSEGSGANVLTF
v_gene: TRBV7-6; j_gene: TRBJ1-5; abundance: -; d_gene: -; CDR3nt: TGTGCCAGCAGCTTAGACGTTCAGGGCAATCAGCCCCAGCATTTT; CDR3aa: CASSLDVQGNQPQHF
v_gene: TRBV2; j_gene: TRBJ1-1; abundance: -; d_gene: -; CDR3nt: TGTGCCAGCAGTGATCTAAGGGGACGGGGGGCTTTCTTT; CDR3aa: CASSDLRGRGAFF
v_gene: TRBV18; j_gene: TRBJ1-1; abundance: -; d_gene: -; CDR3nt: TGTGCCAGCTCACCGGTCAGGGACACTGAAGCTTTCTTT; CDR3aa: CASSPVRDTEAFF
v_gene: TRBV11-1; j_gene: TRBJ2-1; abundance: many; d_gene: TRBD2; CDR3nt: TGTGCCAGCAGCTTAGCAAGCGGGAGGGCCTACAATGAGCAGTTCTTC; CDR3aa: CASSLASGRAYNEQFF
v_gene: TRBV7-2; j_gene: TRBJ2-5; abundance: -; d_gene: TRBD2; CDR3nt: TGTGCCAGCAGCTTAGCCGGGACTAGCGGACAAGAGACCCAGTACTTC; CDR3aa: CASSLAGTSGQETQYF
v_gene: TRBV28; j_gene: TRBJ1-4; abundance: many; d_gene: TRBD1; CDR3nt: TGTGCCAGCAGTCCGGACAGGGAAAAACTGTTTTTT; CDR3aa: CASSPDREKLFF
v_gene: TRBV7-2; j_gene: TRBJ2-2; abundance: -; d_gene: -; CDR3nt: TGTGCCAGCAGCTTGCCGGGGGGGACAGCGAACACCGGGGAGCTGTTTTTT; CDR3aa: CASSLPGGTANTGELFF
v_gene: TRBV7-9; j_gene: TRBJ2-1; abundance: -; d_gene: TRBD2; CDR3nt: TGTGCCAGCAGCCCCCAGGCTAGCGGGGATTACAATGAGCAGTTCTTC; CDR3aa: CASSPQASGDYNEQFF
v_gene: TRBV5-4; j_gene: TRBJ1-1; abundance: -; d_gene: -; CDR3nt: TGTGCCAGCAGCGGGGGGGGTCCCCCCGAAGCTTTCTTT; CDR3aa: CASSGGGPPEAFF
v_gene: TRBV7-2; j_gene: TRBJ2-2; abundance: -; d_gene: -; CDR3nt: TGTGCCAGCAGCTTAAGGTGGGGGCTGGAGCGGCTCACCGGGGAGCTGTTTTTT; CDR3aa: CASSLRWGLERLTGELFF
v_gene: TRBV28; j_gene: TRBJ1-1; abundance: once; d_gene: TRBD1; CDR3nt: TGTGCCAGTGCAGGGGGCTACTCTGCTGAAGCTTTCTTT; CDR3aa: CASAGGYSAEAFF
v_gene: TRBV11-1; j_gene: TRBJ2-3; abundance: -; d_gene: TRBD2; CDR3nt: TGTGCCAGCAGCTTAGTGGTTAGCGGGTGGGACCAAGATACGCAGTATTTT; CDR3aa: CASSLVVSGWDQDTQYF
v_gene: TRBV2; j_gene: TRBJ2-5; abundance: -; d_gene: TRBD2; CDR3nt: TGTGCCAGCGCTAGCGGGAGCGGGGAGACCCAGTACTTC; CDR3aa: CASASGSGETQYF
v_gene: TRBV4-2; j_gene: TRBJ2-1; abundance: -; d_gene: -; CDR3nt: TGTGCCAGCAGCCAAGACGGGGTGGGCAATGAGCAGTTCTTC; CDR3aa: CASSQDGVGNEQFF
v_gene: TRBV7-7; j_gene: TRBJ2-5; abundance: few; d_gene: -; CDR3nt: TGTGCCAGCAGCCCAGGGCTTGGAGAGACCCAGTACTTC; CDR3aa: CASSPGLGETQYF
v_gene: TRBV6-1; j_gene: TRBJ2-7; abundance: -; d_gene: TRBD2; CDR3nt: TGTGCCAGCAGTGAAGCCCGGGCGGGAGCAGGCGAGCAGTACTTC; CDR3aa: CASSEARAGAGEQYF